Listed below are T cell receptor beta chains from one sample, sequenced in a study of immune evolution from preneoplasia to lung adenocarcinoma. Profiling relied on immunoSEQ multiplex PCR, and the TCRdb table lists in-frame clones only, not all of them. The sample carries about 15,000 clones, roughly 80% recorded once. Material: FFPE minimally invasive lung adenocarcinoma tissue. These receptors were taken from a person between 65 and 79 years old with lung adenocarcinoma. Both conserved end residues are part of each CDR3. The D gene is left open where the match is weak. Clone size is shown for a subset of rows, as once, few, many or a class of expanded clone.

D	length	V	size	J	DNA	CDR3
TRBD1	14	TRBV10-3	.	TRBJ1-2	TGTGCCATCAGTGGGACAGGCGCCCACCATGGCTACACCTTC	CAISGTGAHHGYTF
TRBD1	13	TRBV4-2	.	TRBJ1-2	TGTGCCAGCAGCCAAGGGACAGGGGATGGCTACACCTTC	CASSQGTGDGYTF
.	13	TRBV15	.	TRBJ2-7	TGTGCCACCAGCAGAGGACACTCCTACGAGCAGTACTTC	CATSRGHSYEQYF
.	17	TRBV19	.	TRBJ1-1	TGTGCCAGTAGTATAGATCCCCCCAGGGACGTGAACACTGAAGCTTTCTTT	CASSIDPPRDVNTEAFF
TRBD2	15	TRBV7-9	.	TRBJ2-1	TGTGCCAGCAGCCCGACTAGCGGGCCCTACAATGAGCAGTTCTTC	CASSPTSGPYNEQFF
.	15	TRBV25-1	.	TRBJ1-4	TGTGCCAGCAGTGCCTTACGGGACATTAATGAAAAACTGTTTTTT	CASSALRDINEKLFF
TRBD2	14	TRBV28	.	TRBJ2-7	TGTGCCAGCAGTCGACTAGCGGGGACCTACGAGCAGTACTTC	CASSRLAGTYEQYF
.	15	TRBV19	.	TRBJ1-1	TGTGCCAGTAGTATAGCGGCGGGGTTGGGCACTGAAGCTTTCTTT	CASSIAAGLGTEAFF
.	12	TRBV2	once	TRBJ2-7	TGTGCCAGCAGTGAATCCTCCTACGAGCAGTACTTC	CASSESSYEQYF
.	13	TRBV19	.	TRBJ2-3	TGTGCCAGTAGTAATCAGGGGCAGGGTACGCAGTATTTT	CASSNQGQGTQYF
.	16	TRBV11-3	.	TRBJ2-7	TGTGCCAGCAGCTTAGGACGAGCCGATCTCACCTACGAGCAGTACTTC	CASSLGRADLTYEQYF
TRBD1	17	TRBV11-1	.	TRBJ1-3	TGTGCCAGCAGCTTAGTCCCGGGACAGTCCTCTGGAAACACCATATATTTT	CASSLVPGQSSGNTIYF
TRBD1	16	TRBV2	few	TRBJ2-7	TGTGCCAGCATACTCAATTTAGGACAGGTGACGAGGGAGCAGTACTTC	CASILNLGQVTREQYF
.	15	TRBV5-6	.	TRBJ1-5	TGTGCCAGCAGCTTGTTCCAGGGTAGCAATCAGCCCCAGCATTTT	CASSLFQGSNQPQHF
TRBD2	15	TRBV7-8	.	TRBJ2-1	TGTGCCAGCAGCTATACTAGCGGGAACACCAATGAGCAGTTCTTC	CASSYTSGNTNEQFF
.	16	TRBV28	.	TRBJ2-1	TGTGCCAGCAGTTTAGTCCTGACCCGCTCCTACAATGAGCAGTTCTTC	CASSLVLTRSYNEQFF
.	10	TRBV20-1	once	TRBJ1-2	TGCAGTGCCCGCAACTATGGCTACACCTTC	CSARNYGYTF
.	13	TRBV30	.	TRBJ1-1	TGTGCCTGGAGTGTTGGGGGGAACACTGAAGCTTTCTTT	CAWSVGGNTEAFF
.	15	TRBV6-1	.	TRBJ1-4	TGTGCCAGCAGTGTAACACGGTCTTATAATGAAAAACTGTTTTTT	CASSVTRSYNEKLFF
TRBD2	14	TRBV5-4	few	TRBJ2-1	TGTGCCAGCAGCTTTAGGACTAGTGCGGATGAGCAGTTCTTC	CASSFRTSADEQFF
.	10	TRBV2	.	TRBJ2-7	TGTGCCAGCAGTGGGTACGAGCAGTACTTC	CASSGYEQYF
.	15	TRBV11-3	once	TRBJ2-1	TGTGCCAGCAGGGGGGCCGAATGGAGCTACAATGAGCAGTTCTTC	CASRGAEWSYNEQFF
TRBD1	13	TRBV2	.	TRBJ2-5	TGTGCCGCTAGAACAGGGGGCAGTGAGACCCAGTACTTC	CAARTGGSETQYF
TRBD1	15	TRBV28	.	TRBJ2-7	TGTGCCAGCAGTTGGACCCGGGACAGTCCCTACGAGCAGTACTTC	CASSWTRDSPYEQYF
.	15	TRBV28	once	TRBJ2-1	TGTGCCAGCAGTTTAGCGGGTGGCGCCTACAATGAGCAGTTCTTC	CASSLAGGAYNEQFF
.	11	TRBV6-5	.	TRBJ1-1	TGTGCCACCGGACCTAACACTGAAGCTTTCTTT	CATGPNTEAFF
.	11	TRBV7-2	.	TRBJ2-7	TGTGCCAGCAGGTTAAAGGGCGAGCAGTACTTC	CASRLKGEQYF
.	12	TRBV10-3	.	TRBJ2-3	TGTGCCTTATCTGGGAGCACAGATACGCAGTATTTT	CALSGSTDTQYF
TRBD1	13	TRBV2	.	TRBJ2-7	TGTGCCAGCCAAGACAGGGGTTCACGCGAGCAGTACTTC	CASQDRGSREQYF
.	14	TRBV6-6	few	TRBJ2-2	TGTGCCAGCCAGGGGGGATTGGGGACCGGGGAGCTGTTTTTT	CASQGGLGTGELFF
.	15	TRBV6-1	.	TRBJ2-3	TGTGCCAGCAGTGACTCCCGGGACCGCACAGATACGCAGTATTTT	CASSDSRDRTDTQYF
.	13	TRBV30	.	TRBJ2-7	TGTGCCTGGCTCCGAGCGGGTAGCTACGAGCAGTACTTC	CAWLRAGSYEQYF
TRBD1	18	TRBV19	.	TRBJ1-3	TGTGCCAGTAGTGATCCACCGGGACAGGGGATCTCTGGAAACACCATATATTTT	CASSDPPGQGISGNTIYF
.	15	TRBV5-6	.	TRBJ1-1	TGTGCCAGCAGCCCCGAAAGGTCCCTGAACACTGAAGCTTTCTTT	CASSPERSLNTEAFF
TRBD2	15	TRBV5-3	.	TRBJ2-7	TGTGCCAGAAGCTTGGAGCGGGAGGGCCCACACGAGCAGTACTTC	CARSLEREGPHEQYF
.	15	TRBV27	.	TRBJ2-7	TGTGCCAGCAGGGCCAGTTCACTGGGTTCCTACGAGCAGTACTTC	CASRASSLGSYEQYF
.	14	TRBV7-8	.	TRBJ1-6	TGTGCCAGCAGCTTTGGGGGGTATAATTCACCCCTCCACTTT	CASSFGGYNSPLHF
TRBD1	14	TRBV4-1	.	TRBJ1-4	TGCGCCAGCAGCCAAGGACAGGGAGTTGAAAAACTGTTTTTT	CASSQGQGVEKLFF
.	13	TRBV30	.	TRBJ1-1	TGTGCCTGGAGTGTACTCGGGCTCTCTGAGGCTTTCTTT	CAWSVLGLSEAFF
TRBD1	16	TRBV19	.	TRBJ2-3	TGTGCCAGTAGTCAAGGAGGGACAGGGGGCAGGGATACGCAGTATTTT	CASSQGGTGGRDTQYF
TRBD1	14	TRBV13	once	TRBJ1-1	TGTGCCACAGGACGCGGACAGGGAGTCACTGAAGCTTTCTTT	CATGRGQGVTEAFF
TRBD1	16	TRBV5-1	.	TRBJ1-4	TGCGCCAGCAGCAGAGAGGGACAGGGGGCGCGGGAAAAACTGTTTTTT	CASSREGQGAREKLFF
TRBD1	13	TRBV11-3	.	TRBJ2-7	TGTGCCAGCAGCCCGGGACAGGGCTACGAGCAGTACTTC	CASSPGQGYEQYF
.	12	TRBV30	few	TRBJ1-4	TGTGCCTGGAGTGATCTGAAAGAAAAACTGTTTTTT	CAWSDLKEKLFF
TRBD2	20	TRBV4-2	once	TRBJ2-7	TGTGCCAGCAGCCAAGAGTTGGGGAGCGGGAGAAGATTTAGCTCCTACGAGCAGTACTTC	CASSQELGSGRRFSSYEQYF
TRBD1	14	TRBV11-2	.	TRBJ1-2	TGTGCCAGCAGCCTCGGGACAGGTTCCTATGGCTACACCTTC	CASSLGTGSYGYTF
.	14	TRBV4-2	few	TRBJ1-5	TGTGCCAGCAGCCAAGGGGCGGGGAATCAGCCCCAGCATTTT	CASSQGAGNQPQHF
.	13	TRBV6-1	once	TRBJ1-5	TGTGCCAGCGCAGGGATTAACAATCAGCCCCAGCATTTT	CASAGINNQPQHF
.	14	TRBV2	.	TRBJ1-5	TGTGCCAGCAGTAAGGGGTCACAGCCCCAGCCCCAGCATTTT	CASSKGSQPQPQHF
.	13	TRBV15	once	TRBJ2-5	TGTGCCACCAGCAGAGTTAGGGGAGAGACCCAGTACTTC	CATSRVRGETQYF
.	13	TRBV11-2	.	TRBJ2-7	TGTGCCAGCAGCTTTAGGGACATATACGAGCAGTACTTC	CASSFRDIYEQYF
.	15	TRBV5-6	.	TRBJ2-7	TGTGCCAGCAGCCGATCCGGGGGACTCTCCTACGAGCAGTACTTC	CASSRSGGLSYEQYF
.	11	TRBV9	.	TRBJ2-7	TGTGCCAGCAAACAGTTCCTCGAGCAGTACTTC	CASKQFLEQYF
.	13	TRBV7-9	few	TRBJ2-7	TGTGCCAGCAGCTTAAGTGGGCCGGGCGAGCAGTACTTC	CASSLSGPGEQYF
.	13	TRBV5-4	.	TRBJ1-1	TGTGCCAGCAGCTTGGACTGGAACACTGAAGCTTTCTTT	CASSLDWNTEAFF
.	14	TRBV11-2	.	TRBJ2-2	TGTGCCAGCAGCTTCGGGGGTAACACCGGGGAGCTGTTTTTT	CASSFGGNTGELFF